This TCR beta chain was observed in a study of metastatic and nonmetastatic thyroid tumors. About the research overall: The study looked at repertoires side by side in blood and in tumor or nodule tissue from malignant and benign thyroid patients. Overall study findings and caveats: Malignant tumors reportedly showed significantly higher TCR beta diversity than benign nodules in both blood and tumor.

Per the original data handling: Researchers built a distant-metastasis classifier for papillary thyroid cancer that drew on CDR3 differences across clinicopathological groups. Using MiXCR, TCRdb re-called clones from the PCR reads. The V and J calls, along with clone size, are taken from TCRdb and not from the paper's own processing. The data contain 25,000 to 35,000 clones, about 17% of them singletons. Prior to thyroid surgery, none of the patients had received any treatment. V lost 7 bases and J lost 1, with 10 bases in between. The CDR3 consists of 14 residues. Germline lookup yields CDR1 PRHDT and CDR2 FYEKMQ (reference sequence). This clone has a count of ten or more. The antigen remains undetermined.

The sample consisted of blood. This sequence originates from a female donor with papillary thyroid cancer or a benign thyroid nodule (not recorded which). Some clones in this sample may be carry-over from other donors' samples. V usage is TRBV13 and J usage is TRBJ1-4, with D maybe TRBD1 (6 bases). The CDR3 spells CASTRGGTNEKLFF. The CDR3 DNA follows: TGTGCCAGCACCAGGGGTGGAACTAATGAAAAACTGTTTTTT.